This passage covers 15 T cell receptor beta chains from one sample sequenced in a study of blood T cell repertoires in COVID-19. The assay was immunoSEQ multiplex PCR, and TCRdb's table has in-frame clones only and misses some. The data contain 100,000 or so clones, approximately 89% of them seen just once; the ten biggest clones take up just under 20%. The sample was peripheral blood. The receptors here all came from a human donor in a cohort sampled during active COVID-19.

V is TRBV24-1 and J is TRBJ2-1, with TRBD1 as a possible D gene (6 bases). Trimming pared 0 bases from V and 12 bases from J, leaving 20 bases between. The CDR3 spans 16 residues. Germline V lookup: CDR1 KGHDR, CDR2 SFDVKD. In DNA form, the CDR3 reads TGTGCCACCAGTGATTTGAATTACGCTCAGGGGAACGGGCAGTTCTTC. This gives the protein CATSDLNYAQGNGQFF.

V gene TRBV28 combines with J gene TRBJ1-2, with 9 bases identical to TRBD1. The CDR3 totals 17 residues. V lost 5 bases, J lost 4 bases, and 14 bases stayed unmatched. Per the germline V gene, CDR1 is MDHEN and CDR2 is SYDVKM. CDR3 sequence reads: CASSPPGQGTAFYGYTF. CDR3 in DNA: TGTGCCAGCAGTCCCCCGGGACAGGGTACGGCTTTCTATGGCTACACCTTC.

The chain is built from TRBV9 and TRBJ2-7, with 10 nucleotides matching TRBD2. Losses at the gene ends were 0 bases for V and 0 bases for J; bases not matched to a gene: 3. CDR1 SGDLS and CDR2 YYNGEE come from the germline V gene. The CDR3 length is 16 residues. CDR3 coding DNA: TGTGCCAGCAGCGTAGGGACTAGCGGAACCTCCTACGAGCAGTACTTC. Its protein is CASSVGTSGTSYEQYF. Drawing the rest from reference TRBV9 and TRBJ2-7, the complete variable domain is DSGVTQTPKHLITATGQRVTLRCSPRSGDLSVYWYQQSLDQGLQFLIQYYNGEERAKGNILERFSAQQFPDLHSELNLSSLELGDSALYFCASSVGTSGTSYEQYFGPGTRLTVT.

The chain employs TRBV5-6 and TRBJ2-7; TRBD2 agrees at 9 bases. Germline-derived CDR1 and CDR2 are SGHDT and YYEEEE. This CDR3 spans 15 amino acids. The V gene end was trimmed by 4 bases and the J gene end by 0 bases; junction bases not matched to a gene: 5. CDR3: CASSGLARSSYEQYF. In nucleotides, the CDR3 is TGTGCCAGCAGCGGACTAGCGAGGAGCTCCTACGAGCAGTACTTC.

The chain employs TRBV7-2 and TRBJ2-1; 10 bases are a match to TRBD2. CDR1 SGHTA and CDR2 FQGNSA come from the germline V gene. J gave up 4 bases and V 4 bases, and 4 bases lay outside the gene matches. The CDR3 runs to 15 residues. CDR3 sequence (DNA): TGTGCCAGCAGCTCACTAGCGGGATCGTACAATGAGCAGTTCTTC. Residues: CASSSLAGSYNEQFF.

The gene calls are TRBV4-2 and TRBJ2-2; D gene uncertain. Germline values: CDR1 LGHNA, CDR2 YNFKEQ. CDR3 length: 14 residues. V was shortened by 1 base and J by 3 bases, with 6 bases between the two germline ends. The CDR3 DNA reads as TGTGCCAGCAGCCAAGTGTCGTACACCGGGGAGCTGTTTTTT. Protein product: CASSQVSYTGELFF.

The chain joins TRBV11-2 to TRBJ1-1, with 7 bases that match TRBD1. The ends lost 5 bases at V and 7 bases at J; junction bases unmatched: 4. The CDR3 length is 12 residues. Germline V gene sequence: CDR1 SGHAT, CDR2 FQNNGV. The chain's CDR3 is CASSPHRGEAFF. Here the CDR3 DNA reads TGTGCCAGCAGCCCCCACAGGGGTGAAGCTTTCTTT.

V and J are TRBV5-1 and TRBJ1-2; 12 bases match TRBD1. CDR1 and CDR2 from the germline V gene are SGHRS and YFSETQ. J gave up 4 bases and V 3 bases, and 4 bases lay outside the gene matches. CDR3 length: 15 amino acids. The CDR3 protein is CASSSGTGGGYGYTF. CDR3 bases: TGCGCCAGCAGCTCAGGGACAGGGGGCGGCTATGGCTACACCTTC.

CDR3 residues: CATSRVEYGYTF. CDR3 coding DNA: TGTGCCACCAGCAGAGTGGAGTATGGCTACACCTTC. V is TRBV15 and J is TRBJ1-2; D remains unclear. Trimming shortened V by 1 base and J by 5 bases, and 5 bases separated the two germline ends. CDR1 and CDR2 from the germline V gene are LNHNV and YYDKDF (reference sequence). CDR3 size: 12 residues.

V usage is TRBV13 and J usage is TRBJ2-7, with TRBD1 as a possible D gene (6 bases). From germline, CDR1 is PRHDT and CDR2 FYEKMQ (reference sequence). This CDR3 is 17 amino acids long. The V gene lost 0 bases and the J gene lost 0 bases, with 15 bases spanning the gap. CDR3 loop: CASSLGVSGTSSYEQYF. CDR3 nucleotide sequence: TGTGCCAGCAGCTTAGGAGTATCCGGGACAAGCTCCTACGAGCAGTACTTC.

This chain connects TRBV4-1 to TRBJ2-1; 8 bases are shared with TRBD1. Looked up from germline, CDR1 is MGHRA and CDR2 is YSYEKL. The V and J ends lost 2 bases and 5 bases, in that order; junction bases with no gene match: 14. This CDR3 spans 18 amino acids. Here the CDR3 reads CASSQRTPQGAIDNEQFF. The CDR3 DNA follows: TGCGCCAGCAGCCAAAGAACCCCCCAGGGGGCGATAGACAATGAGCAGTTCTTC.

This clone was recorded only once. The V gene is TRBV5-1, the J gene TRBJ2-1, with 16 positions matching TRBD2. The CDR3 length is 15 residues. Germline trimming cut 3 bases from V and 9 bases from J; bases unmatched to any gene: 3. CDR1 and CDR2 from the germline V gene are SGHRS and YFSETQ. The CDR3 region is CASSSGLAGGFEQFF. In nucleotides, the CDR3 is TGCGCCAGCAGCTCGGGACTAGCGGGAGGGTTTGAGCAGTTCTTC.

The CDR3 DNA is TGCGCCAGCAGCTCTATACCGGGACAGACCATTTACGAGCAGTACTTC. Protein: CASSSIPGQTIYEQYF. This chain joins TRBV5-1 and TRBJ2-7; 7 nucleotides align to TRBD1. Losses at the gene ends were 3 bases for V and 4 bases for J; bases not matched to a gene: 13. Per the germline V gene, CDR1 is SGHRS and CDR2 is YFSETQ. The CDR3 loop spans 16 amino acids.

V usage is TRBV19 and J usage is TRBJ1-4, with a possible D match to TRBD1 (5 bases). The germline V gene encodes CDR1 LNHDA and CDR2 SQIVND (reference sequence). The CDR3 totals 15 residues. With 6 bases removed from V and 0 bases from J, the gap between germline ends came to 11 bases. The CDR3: CASRNLQATNEKLFF. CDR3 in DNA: TGTGCCAGTAGGAACCTACAGGCAACTAATGAAAAACTGTTTTTT.

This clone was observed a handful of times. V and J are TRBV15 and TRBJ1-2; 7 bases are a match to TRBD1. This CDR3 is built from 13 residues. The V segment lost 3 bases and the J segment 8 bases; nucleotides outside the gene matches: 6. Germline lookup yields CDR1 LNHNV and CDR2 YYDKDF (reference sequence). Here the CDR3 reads CATSRTYRGGYTF. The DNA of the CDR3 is TGTGCCACCAGCAGGACCTACAGGGGCGGCTACACCTTC.